This T cell receptor beta chain was sequenced during a study of blood T cells in healthy people across ages. This clonotype came up a few times. PCR was performed a second time for roughly 6 to 12 cycles using a sample-barcoded 5' primer and a J-beta primer mix. Each TCR beta cDNA got a 12-nucleotide random molecular identifier. TCRdb re-called the 5' RACE reads through MiXCR, storing one row per CDR3 protein. Among about 380,000 distinct CDR3 sequences, roughly half were seen once, and the ten largest hold about 54%. The CDR3 contains 16 residues. V was pared by 5 bases and J by 6 bases, with 15 bases of the junction left unmatched.

The chain uses TRBV12-3 or TRBV12-4 and TRBJ2-7; 8 nucleotides agree with TRBD1. The receptor was derived from a man aged 55 to 70 in good health. The source material was blood. The CDR3 coding sequence is TGTGCCAGCAGTCACCACCAAGTAGACAGGGGAGGCGAGCAGTACTTC. Translation gives CASSHHQVDRGGEQYF.